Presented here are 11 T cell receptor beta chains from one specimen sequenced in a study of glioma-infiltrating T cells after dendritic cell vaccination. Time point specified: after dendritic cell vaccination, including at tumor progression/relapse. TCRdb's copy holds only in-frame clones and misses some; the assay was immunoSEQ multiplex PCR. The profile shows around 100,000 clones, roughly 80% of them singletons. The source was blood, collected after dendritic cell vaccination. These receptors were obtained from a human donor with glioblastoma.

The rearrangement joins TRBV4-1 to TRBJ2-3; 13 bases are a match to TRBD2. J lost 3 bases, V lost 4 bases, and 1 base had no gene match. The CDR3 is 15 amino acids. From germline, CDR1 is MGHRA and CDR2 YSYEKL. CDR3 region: CASSPLAGGTDTQYF. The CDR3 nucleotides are TGCGCCAGCAGCCCACTAGCGGGGGGGACAGATACGCAGTATTTT.

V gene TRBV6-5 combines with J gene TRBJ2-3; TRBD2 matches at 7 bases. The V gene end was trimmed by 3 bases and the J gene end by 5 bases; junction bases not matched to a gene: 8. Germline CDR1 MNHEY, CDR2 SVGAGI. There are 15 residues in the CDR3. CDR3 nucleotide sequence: TGTGCCAGCAGTTATTCACTACTAGCGCTAGATACGCAGTATTTT. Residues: CASSYSLLALDTQYF.

CDR3 amino acids: CASSQDGLSGANVLTF. DNA for the CDR3: TGTGCCAGCAGCCAAGACGGACTCTCTGGGGCCAACGTCCTGACTTTC. The V call is TRBV4-2, the J call TRBJ2-6; D might be TRBD2 (5 bases). There are 16 residues in the CDR3. V was cut by 0 bases and J by 0 bases, with 6 bases left in between. Germline CDR1 and CDR2: LGHNA and YNFKEQ.

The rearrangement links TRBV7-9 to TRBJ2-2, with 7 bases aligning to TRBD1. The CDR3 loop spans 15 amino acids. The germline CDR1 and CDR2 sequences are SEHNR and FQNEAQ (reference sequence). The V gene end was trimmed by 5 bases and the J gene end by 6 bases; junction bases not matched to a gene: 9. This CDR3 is CASSTTGTAAGELFF. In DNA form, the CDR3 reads TGTGCCAGCAGCACCACCGGGACAGCGGCCGGGGAGCTGTTTTTT.

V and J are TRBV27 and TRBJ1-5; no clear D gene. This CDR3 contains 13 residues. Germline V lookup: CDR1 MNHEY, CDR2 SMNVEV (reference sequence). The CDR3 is CASAGGVFLPQHF. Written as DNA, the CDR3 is TGTGCATCGGCAGGAGGAGTTTTTCTACCCCAGCATTTT.

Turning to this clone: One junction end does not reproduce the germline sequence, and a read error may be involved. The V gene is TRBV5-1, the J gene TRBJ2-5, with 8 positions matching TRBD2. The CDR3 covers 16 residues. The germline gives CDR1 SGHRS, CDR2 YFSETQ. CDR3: CASSPDVRGVQGTQYF. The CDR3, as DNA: TGCGCCAGCAGCCCCGACGTGCGGGGGGTTCAAGGGACCCAGTACTTC.

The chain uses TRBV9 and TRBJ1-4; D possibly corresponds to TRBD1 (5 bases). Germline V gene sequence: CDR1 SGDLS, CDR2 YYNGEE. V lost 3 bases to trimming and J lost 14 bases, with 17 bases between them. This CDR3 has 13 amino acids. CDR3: CASSAERGRRLFF. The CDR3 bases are TGTGCCAGCAGCGCCGAAAGGGGCCGCCGGCTGTTTTTT.

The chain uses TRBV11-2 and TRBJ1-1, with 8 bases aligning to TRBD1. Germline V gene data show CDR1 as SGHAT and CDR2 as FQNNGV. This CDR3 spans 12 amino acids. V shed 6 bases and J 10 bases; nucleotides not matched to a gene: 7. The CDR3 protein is CASRLGQGGAFF. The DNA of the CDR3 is TGTGCCAGCAGACTAGGACAGGGCGGAGCTTTCTTT. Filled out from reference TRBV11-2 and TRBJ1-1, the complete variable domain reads EAGVAQSPRYKIIEKRQSVAFWCNPISGHATLYWYQQILGQGPKLLIQFQNNGVVDDSQLPKDRFSAERLKGVDSTLKIQPAKLEDSAVYLCASRLGQGGAFFGQGTRLTVV.

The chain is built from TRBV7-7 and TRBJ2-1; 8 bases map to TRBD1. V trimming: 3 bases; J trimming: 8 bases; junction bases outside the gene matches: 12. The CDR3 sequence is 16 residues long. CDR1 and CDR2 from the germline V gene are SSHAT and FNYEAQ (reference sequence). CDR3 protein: CASSLGGQGARDEQFF. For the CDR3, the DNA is TGTGCCAGCAGCTTGGGGGGTCAGGGGGCGAGAGATGAGCAGTTCTTC.

CDR3 coding DNA: TGTGCCAGCAGTTACTTCCGGGGTTCGTCCTATGGCTACACCTTC. This translates into CASSYFRGSSYGYTF. This rearrangement joins TRBV6-5 to TRBJ1-2; D gene ambiguous. V lost 1 base, J lost 4 bases, and 13 bases lay in between. This CDR3 has 15 amino acids. Germline values: CDR1 MNHEY, CDR2 SVGAGI.

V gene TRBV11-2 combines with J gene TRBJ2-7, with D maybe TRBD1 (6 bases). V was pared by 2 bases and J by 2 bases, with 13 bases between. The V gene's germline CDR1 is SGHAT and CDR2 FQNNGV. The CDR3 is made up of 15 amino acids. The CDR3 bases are TGTGCCAGCAGCTTATCCGCAGGGGCTACCTACGAGCAGTACTTC. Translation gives CASSLSAGATYEQYF.